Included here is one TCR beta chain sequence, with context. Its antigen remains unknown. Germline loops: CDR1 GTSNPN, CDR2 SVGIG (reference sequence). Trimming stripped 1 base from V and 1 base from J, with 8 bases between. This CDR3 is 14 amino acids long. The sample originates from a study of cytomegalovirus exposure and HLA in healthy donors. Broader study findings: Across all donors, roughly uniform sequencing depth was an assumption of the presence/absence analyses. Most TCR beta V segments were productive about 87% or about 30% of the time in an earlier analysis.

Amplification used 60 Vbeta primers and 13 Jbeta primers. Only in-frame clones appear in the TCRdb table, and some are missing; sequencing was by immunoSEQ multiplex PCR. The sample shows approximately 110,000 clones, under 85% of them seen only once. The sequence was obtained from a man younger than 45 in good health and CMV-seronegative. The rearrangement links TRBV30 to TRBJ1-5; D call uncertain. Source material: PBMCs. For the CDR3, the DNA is TGTGCCTGGAGTGGTGCGGTAAGCAATCAGCCCCAGCATTTT. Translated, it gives CAWSGAVSNQPQHF.